Included here is one TCR beta chain sequence, with context. The antigen is undetermined. Measured with immunoSEQ multiplex PCR; TCRdb has only the in-frame clones, and not every one. The table lists 140,000 to 150,000 clones, around 92% of them singletons, with around 3.3% in the top ten. These data come from a study of T cell responses to AZD1222 COVID-19 vaccine. The study's findings and limits: Across the whole spike, CD4 TCRs peaked at regions 160-218 and 743-854. Sampling that yielded the repertoires occurred only after the peak T cell response.

The specimen was peripheral blood, collected 28 days after the second AZD1222 dose. The clonotype comes from an adult who received the AZD1222 COVID-19 vaccine.

In nucleotides, the CDR3 is TGCAGCGTTGGAGCAGGGCCAGGAAACACCATATATTTT. It encodes CSVGAGPGNTIYF. The chain links TRBV29-1 to TRBJ1-3; TRBD1 might be the D (5 bases). Germline CDR1 is SQVTM and CDR2 is ANQGSEA. The CDR3 is 13 amino acids. Trimming stripped 4 bases from V and 4 bases from J, with 11 bases between. The full variable domain, with the rest looked up from reference TRBV29-1 and TRBJ1-3, is SAVISQKPSRDICQRGTSLTIQCQVDSQVTMMFWYRQQPGQSLTLIATANQGSEATYESGFVIDKFPISRPNLTFSTLTVSNMSPEDSSIYLCSVGAGPGNTIYFGEGSWLTVV.